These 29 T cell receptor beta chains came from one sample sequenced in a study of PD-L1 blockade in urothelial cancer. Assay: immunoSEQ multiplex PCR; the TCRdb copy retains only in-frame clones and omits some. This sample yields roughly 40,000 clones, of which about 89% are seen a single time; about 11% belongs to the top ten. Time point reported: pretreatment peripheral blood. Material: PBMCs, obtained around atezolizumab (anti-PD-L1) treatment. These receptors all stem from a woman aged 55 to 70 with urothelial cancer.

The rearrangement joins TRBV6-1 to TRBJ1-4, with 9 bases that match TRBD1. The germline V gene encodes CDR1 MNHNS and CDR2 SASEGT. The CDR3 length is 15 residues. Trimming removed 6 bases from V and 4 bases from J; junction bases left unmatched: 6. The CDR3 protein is CASRIQGAYNEKLFF. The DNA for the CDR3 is TGTGCCAGCAGGATACAGGGGGCCTATAATGAAAAACTGTTTTTT.

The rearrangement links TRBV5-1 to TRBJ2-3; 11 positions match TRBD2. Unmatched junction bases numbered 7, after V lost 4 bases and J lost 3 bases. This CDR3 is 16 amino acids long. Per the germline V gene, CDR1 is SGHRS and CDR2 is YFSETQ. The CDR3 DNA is TGCGCCAGCAGCCCGACTAGCGGGACTCTAACAGATACGCAGTATTTT. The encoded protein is CASSPTSGTLTDTQYF.

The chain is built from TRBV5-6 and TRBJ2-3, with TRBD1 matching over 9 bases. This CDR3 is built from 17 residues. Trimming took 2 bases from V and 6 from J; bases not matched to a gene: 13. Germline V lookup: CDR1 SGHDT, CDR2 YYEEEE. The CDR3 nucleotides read TGTGCCAGCAGCTTATCGGGGTGGGACAGGGTTTCGGATACGCAGTATTTT. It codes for CASSLSGWDRVSDTQYF.

CDR3 bases: TGTGCCAGCAGATACGGGAGGAGGACCTACGAGCAGTACTTC. Protein: CASRYGRRTYEQYF. The chain has TRBV2 and TRBJ2-7, with TRBD2 matching 7 bases. Germline trimming cut 6 bases from V and 2 bases from J; bases unmatched to any gene: 7. The CDR3 is 14 amino acids. The V gene's germline CDR1 is SNHLY and CDR2 FYNNEI.

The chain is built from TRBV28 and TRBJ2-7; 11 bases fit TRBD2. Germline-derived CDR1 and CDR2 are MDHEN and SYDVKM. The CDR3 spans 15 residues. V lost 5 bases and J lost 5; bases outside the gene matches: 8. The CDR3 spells CASSPRTSGLNEQYF. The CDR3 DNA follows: TGTGCCAGCAGTCCCAGGACTAGCGGGTTAAACGAGCAGTACTTC.

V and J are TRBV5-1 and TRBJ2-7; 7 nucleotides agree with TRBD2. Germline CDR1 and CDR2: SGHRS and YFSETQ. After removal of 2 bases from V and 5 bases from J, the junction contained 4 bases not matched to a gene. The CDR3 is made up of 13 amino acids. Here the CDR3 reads CASSFLAGDEQYF. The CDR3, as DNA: TGCGCCAGCAGCTTTCTTGCGGGAGACGAGCAGTACTTC. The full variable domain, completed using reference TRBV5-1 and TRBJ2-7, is KAGVTQTPRYLIKTRGQQVTLSCSPISGHRSVSWYQQTPGQGLQFLFEYFSETQRNKGNFPGRFSGRQFSNSRSEMNVSTLELGDSALYLCASSFLAGDEQYFGPGTRLTVT.

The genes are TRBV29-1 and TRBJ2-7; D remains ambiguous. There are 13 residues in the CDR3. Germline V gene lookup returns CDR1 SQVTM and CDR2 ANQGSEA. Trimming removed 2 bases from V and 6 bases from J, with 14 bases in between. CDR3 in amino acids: CSVESLRLREQYF. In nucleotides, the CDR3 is TGCAGCGTTGAAAGCCTGAGGCTACGCGAGCAGTACTTC.

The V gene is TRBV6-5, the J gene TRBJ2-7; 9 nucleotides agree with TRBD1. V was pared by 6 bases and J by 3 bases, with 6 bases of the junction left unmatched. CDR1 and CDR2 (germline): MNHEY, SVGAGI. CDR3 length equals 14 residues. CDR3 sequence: CASRTDRGGYEQYF. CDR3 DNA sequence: TGTGCCAGCAGAACAGACAGGGGGGGCTACGAGCAGTACTTC.

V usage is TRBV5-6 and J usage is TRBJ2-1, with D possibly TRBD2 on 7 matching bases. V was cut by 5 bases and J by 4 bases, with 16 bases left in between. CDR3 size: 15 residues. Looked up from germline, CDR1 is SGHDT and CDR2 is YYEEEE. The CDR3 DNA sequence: TGTGCCAGCAGTTTTATAAGCGGGACATACAATGAGCAGTTCTTC. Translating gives CASSFISGTYNEQFF.

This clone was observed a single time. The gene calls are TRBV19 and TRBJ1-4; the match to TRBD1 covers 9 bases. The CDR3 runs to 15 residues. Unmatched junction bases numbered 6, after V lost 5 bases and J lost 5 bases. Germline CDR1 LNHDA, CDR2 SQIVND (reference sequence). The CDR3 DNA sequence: TGTGCCAGTAGTGCCCTGACAGGGGGGAATGAAAAACTGTTTTTT. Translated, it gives CASSALTGGNEKLFF.

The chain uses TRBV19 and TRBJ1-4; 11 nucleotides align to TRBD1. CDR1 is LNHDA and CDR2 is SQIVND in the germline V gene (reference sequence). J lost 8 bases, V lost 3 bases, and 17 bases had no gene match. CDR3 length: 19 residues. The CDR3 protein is CASSMPGQGVRSRSEKLFF. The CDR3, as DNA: TGTGCCAGTAGTATGCCGGGACAGGGGGTACGGTCAAGGTCCGAAAAACTGTTTTTT. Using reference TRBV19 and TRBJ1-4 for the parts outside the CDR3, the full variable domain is DGGITQSPKYLFRKEGQNVTLSCEQNLNHDAMYWYRQDPGQGLRLIYYSQIVNDFQKGDIAEGYSVSREKKESFPLTVTSAQKNPTAFYLCASSMPGQGVRSRSEKLFFGSGTQLSVL.

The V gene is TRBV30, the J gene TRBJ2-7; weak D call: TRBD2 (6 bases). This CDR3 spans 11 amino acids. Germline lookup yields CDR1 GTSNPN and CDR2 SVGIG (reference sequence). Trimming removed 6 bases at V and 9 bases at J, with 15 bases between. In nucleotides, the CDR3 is TGTGCCTGCGGGACTGGCATTCGGCAGTACTTC. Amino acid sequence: CACGTGIRQYF.

CDR3 DNA sequence: TGTGCCAGCAGCTTTGGGCAGGGGATCCTCTACGAGCAGTACTTC. Its translation is CASSFGQGILYEQYF. The rearrangement joins TRBV11-2 to TRBJ2-7; the D gene is possibly TRBD1 (6 bases). This CDR3 spans 15 amino acids. CDR1 is SGHAT and CDR2 is FQNNGV in the germline V gene. The V and J ends lost 3 bases and 3 bases respectively, with 15 bases between them.

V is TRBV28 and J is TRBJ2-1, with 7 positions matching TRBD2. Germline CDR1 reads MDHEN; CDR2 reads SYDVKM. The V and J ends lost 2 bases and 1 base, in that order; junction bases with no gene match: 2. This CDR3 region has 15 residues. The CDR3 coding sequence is TGTGCCAGCAGTTTAGGCGGGGGATCCTACAATGAGCAGTTCTTC. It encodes CASSLGGGSYNEQFF.

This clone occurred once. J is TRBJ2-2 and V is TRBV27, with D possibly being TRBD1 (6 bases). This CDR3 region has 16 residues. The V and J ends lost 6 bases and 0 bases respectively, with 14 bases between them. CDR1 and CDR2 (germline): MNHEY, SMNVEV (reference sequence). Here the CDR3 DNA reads TGTGCCAGCAGGGGGGCAACACCCGCGAACACCGGGGAGCTGTTTTTT. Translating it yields CASRGATPANTGELFF.

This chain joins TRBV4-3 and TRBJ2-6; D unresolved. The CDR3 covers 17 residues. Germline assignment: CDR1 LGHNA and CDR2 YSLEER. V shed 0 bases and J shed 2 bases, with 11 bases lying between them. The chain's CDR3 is CASSQETRMTGANVLTF. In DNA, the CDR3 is TGCGCCAGCAGCCAAGAGACGCGGATGACTGGGGCCAACGTCCTGACTTTC.

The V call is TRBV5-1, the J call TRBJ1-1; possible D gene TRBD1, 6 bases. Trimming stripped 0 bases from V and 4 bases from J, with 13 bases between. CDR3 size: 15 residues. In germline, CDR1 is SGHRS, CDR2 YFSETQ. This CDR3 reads CASSLGQAPGTEAFF. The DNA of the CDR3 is TGCGCCAGCAGCTTGGGACAGGCACCGGGCACTGAAGCTTTCTTT. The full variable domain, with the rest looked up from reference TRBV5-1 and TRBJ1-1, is KAGVTQTPRYLIKTRGQQVTLSCSPISGHRSVSWYQQTPGQGLQFLFEYFSETQRNKGNFPGRFSGRQFSNSRSEMNVSTLELGDSALYLCASSLGQAPGTEAFFGQGTRLTVV.

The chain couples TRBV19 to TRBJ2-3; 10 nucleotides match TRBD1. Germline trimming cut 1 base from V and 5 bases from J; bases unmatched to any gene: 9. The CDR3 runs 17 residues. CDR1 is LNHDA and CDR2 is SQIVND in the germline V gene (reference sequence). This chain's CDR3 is CASSIAPDRGTQDTQYF. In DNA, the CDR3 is TGTGCCAGTAGTATAGCCCCGGACAGGGGGACACAAGATACGCAGTATTTT.

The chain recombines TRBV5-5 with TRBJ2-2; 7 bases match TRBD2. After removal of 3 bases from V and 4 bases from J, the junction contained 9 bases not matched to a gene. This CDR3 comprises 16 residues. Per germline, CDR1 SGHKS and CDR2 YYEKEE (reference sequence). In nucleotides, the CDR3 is TGTGCCAGCAGCTGGCTATCGGGGGGAGGCACCGGGGAGCTGTTTTTT. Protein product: CASSWLSGGGTGELFF.

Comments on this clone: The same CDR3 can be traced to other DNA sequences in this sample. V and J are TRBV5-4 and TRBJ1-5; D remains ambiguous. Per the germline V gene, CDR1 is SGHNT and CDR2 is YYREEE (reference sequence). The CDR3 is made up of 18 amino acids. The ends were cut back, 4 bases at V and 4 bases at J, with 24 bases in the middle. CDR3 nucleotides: TGTGCCAGCAGCCCTCCCGTGGCGACGTACAGAAAAAATCAGCCCCAGCATTTT. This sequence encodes CASSPPVATYRKNQPQHF.

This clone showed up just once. CDR3 region: CASSLLDRPSGNTIYF. The CDR3 DNA is TGTGCCAGCAGCTTGCTTGACAGACCCTCTGGAAACACCATATATTTT. The chain combines TRBV5-5 with TRBJ1-3; D perhaps matches TRBD1 (5 bases). CDR3 length equals 16 residues. The germline V gene encodes CDR1 SGHKS and CDR2 YYEKEE (reference sequence). V lost 1 base and J lost 0, with 11 bases in between.

DNA of the CDR3: TGTGCCAGCAGCTTACCAGGGACTGAAGCTTTCTTT. This sequence encodes CASSLPGTEAFF. The chain uses TRBV7-3 and TRBJ1-1; weak D call: TRBD1 (5 bases). Germline assignment: CDR1 SGHTA and CDR2 FQGTGA. V was clipped by 2 bases and J by 5 bases, with 6 bases between them. The CDR3 is 12 residues long.

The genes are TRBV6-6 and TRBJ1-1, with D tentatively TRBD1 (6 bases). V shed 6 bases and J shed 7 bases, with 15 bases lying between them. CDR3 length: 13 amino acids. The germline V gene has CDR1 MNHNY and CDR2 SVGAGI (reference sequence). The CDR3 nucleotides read TGTGCCAGCAGCTTGACAGGACAGTTTGAAGCTTTCTTT. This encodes CASSLTGQFEAFF.

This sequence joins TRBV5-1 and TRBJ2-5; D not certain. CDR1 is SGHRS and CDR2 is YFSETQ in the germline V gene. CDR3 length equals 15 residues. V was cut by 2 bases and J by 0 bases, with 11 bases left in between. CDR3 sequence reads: CASSLTQAYQETQYF. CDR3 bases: TGCGCCAGCAGCTTAACGCAGGCCTACCAAGAGACCCAGTACTTC.

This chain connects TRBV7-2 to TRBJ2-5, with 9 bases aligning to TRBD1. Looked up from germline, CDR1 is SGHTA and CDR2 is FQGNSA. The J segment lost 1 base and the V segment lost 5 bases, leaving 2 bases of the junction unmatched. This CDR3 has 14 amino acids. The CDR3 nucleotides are TGTGCCAGCAGCCGGACAGGGGTCCAAGAGACCCAGTACTTC. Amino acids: CASSRTGVQETQYF.

This chain's CDR3 is CAWRNRDRFYGYTF. CDR3 DNA: TGTGCCTGGAGAAACAGGGATCGCTTCTATGGCTACACCTTC. The V gene is TRBV30, the J gene TRBJ1-2; tentatively, D is TRBD1 (6 bases). From germline, CDR1 is GTSNPN and CDR2 SVGIG (reference sequence). This CDR3 has 14 amino acids. Between the trimmed V and J ends, which lost 3 bases and 4 bases, there was a span of 15 bases.

As DNA, the CDR3 is TGCGCCAGGGGAACAGGGGTCTCCTACAATGAGCAGTTCTTC. This codes for CARGTGVSYNEQFF. The chain is built from TRBV4-1 and TRBJ2-1, with 7 nucleotides matching TRBD1. Germline CDR1 MGHRA, CDR2 YSYEKL. With V trimmed by 9 bases and J by 0 bases, 5 bases remained unmatched. The CDR3 has 14 amino acids.

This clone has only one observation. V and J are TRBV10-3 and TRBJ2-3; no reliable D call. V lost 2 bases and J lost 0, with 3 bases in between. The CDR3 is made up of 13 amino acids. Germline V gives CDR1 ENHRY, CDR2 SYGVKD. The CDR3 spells CAISETSTDTQYF. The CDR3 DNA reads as TGTGCCATCAGTGAGACTAGCACAGATACGCAGTATTTT.

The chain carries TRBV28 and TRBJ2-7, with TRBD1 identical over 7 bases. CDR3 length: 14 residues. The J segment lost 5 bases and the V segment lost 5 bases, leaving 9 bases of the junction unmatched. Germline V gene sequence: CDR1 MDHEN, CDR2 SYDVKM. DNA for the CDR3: TGTGCCAGCAGTGAGGCGACAGGGCTGAACGAGCAGTACTTC. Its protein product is CASSEATGLNEQYF.